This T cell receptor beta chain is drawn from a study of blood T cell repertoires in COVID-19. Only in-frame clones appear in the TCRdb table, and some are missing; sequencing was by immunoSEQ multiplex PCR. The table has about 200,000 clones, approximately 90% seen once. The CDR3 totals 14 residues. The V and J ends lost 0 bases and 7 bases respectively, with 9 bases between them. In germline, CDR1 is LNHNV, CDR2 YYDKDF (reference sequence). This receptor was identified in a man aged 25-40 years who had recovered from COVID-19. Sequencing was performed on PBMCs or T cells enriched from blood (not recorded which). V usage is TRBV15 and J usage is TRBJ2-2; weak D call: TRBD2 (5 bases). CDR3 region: CATSRDEGFGELFF. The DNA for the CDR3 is TGTGCCACCAGCAGAGATGAGGGTTTCGGGGAGCTGTTTTTT.